The sample holds many counts of the clone carrying this T cell receptor (beta chain). Library preparation tagged each individual cDNA molecule with a unique molecular identifier. TCRdb passed the RACE reads through MiXCR, listing each CDR3 protein once. This table has 65,000 to 95,000 distinct CDR3 sequences, about 6.3% appearing once. CDR1 is LGHNT and CDR2 is FRNRAP in the germline V gene. CDR3 length: 15 residues. J was trimmed by 3 bases and V by 6 bases; bases with no gene match: 8. These data belong to a study of human T cells and chemical hapten exposure. Study context: Weekly diphenylcyclopropenone doses were given to patients' scalps across the approximately 24-week study.

As for time point: patch test 2, 6 weeks after DPC sensitization. The treatment was: therapeutic diphenylcyclopropenone sensitization with weekly scalp DPC. Donors, patients with alopecia ranging from 18 to 70 years old and judged suitable for DPC, provided samples. The material was whole blood, obtained in connection with sensitization to the hapten diphenylcyclopropenone (DPC). V is TRBV12-5 and J is TRBJ2-1; 7 bases match TRBD1. The sequence came from a woman in her 30s with alopecia areata. Some clones in this sample may be carry-over from other donors' samples. CDR3 loop: CASGLEGAVYNEQFF. In DNA form, the CDR3 reads TGTGCTAGTGGGCTCGAGGGGGCTGTCTACAATGAGCAGTTCTTC.